The source of this T cell receptor (beta chain) is a study of blood T cell repertoires in COVID-19. Study in general: Acute-phase and convalescent COVID-19 samples originated in the United States, Italy and Spain. Sources were T cells, B-cell-depleted T cells, or PBMCs; the material itself was cDNA or gDNA.

Per germline, CDR1 SGHTA and CDR2 FQGNSA. Trimming cost V 1 base and J 2 bases, with 9 bases left between them. This CDR3 has 15 residues. Authors' processing steps: Cell counts per sample came from amplifying reference gene primers. Here immunoSEQ multiplex PCR was the method, and the copy in TCRdb shows in-frame clones only, minus some. D and trimming come from the DNA, and the V and J calls and clone size come from that table. The table has a few hundred thousand clones, about 85% seen once. This clonotype originated in a man aged 25 to 40 with active or convalescent COVID-19. The genes are TRBV7-2 and TRBJ1-5, with TRBD1 as a possible D gene (5 bases). The sample comprised peripheral blood. The CDR3 spells CASSLVGGGNQPQHF. CDR3 nucleotides: TGTGCCAGCAGCTTAGTAGGAGGGGGCAATCAGCCCCAGCATTTT.